This passage covers 21 T cell receptor beta chains from one sample sequenced in a study of T cells after yellow fever vaccination. Each CDR3 protein is one row after TCRdb ran MiXCR on the 5' RACE reads. In the table there are some 200,000 distinct CDR3 sequences, approximately 3.2% of which are singletons. The sample in question was CD4+ T cells sorted from PBMCs, obtained 10 days after the yellow fever booster vaccination. The source is a man in his late teens or twenties who received the YFV17D yellow fever vaccine.

The gene calls are TRBV11-2 and TRBJ2-5; maybe TRBD2 (6 bases). Germline V gene sequence: CDR1 SGHAT, CDR2 FQNNGV. This CDR3 has 14 residues. V was cut by 3 bases and J by 3 bases, with 11 bases left in between. CDR3 coding DNA: TGTGCCAGCAGCTTGAATCGGGGGAAAGAGACCCAGTACTTC. It is translated as CASSLNRGKETQYF.

At least ten counts were recorded for this clonotype. CDR3 in amino acids: CASSRPPGLANETQYF. As DNA, the CDR3 is TGTGCCAGCAGCCGCCCCCCGGGACTAGCGAACGAGACCCAGTACTTC. This sequence joins TRBV4-2 and TRBJ2-5, with 10 bases identical to TRBD2. V was clipped by 4 bases and J by 5 bases; unmatched bases: 10. This CDR3 has 16 residues. Per the germline V gene, CDR1 is LGHNA and CDR2 is YNFKEQ.

This clonotype was counted a few times. V gene TRBV7-2 combines with J gene TRBJ1-4, with TRBD1 identical over 12 bases. The CDR3 runs to 17 residues. V lost 5 bases and J lost 8; bases outside the gene matches: 12. CDR1 SGHTA and CDR2 FQGNSA come from the germline V gene. The CDR3 protein is CASSGDRGRVEYEKLFF. In DNA, the CDR3 is TGTGCCAGCAGCGGGGACAGGGGGCGGGTTGAGTACGAAAAACTGTTTTTT.

This clonotype was counted ten times or more. The chain couples TRBV12-3 or TRBV12-4 to TRBJ1-3; 8 nucleotides align to TRBD1. The trim removed 5 bases at V and 4 bases at J, leaving 7 bases unmatched. The CDR3 totals 15 residues. CDR3 nucleotides: TGTGCCAGCAGTAAGAGACAGGGGCCCGGAAACACCATATATTTT. Translation gives CASSKRQGPGNTIYF.

This clonotype was found a few times. V and J are TRBV7-2 and TRBJ1-2; possible D gene TRBD1, 5 bases. Trimming removed 1 base at V and 3 bases at J, with 12 bases between. Germline assignment: CDR1 SGHTA and CDR2 FQGNSA. The CDR3 has 15 amino acids. The CDR3 coding sequence is TGTGCCAGCAGCTTAGAGGCGGGGGTTGACTATGGCTACACCTTC. Its translation is CASSLEAGVDYGYTF.

This clonotype was observed a few times. V gene TRBV20-1 combines with J gene TRBJ1-2; a possible D gene is TRBD1 (6 bases). The V end lost 5 bases, the J end lost 8 bases, and 12 bases lay between the germline ends. Looked up from germline, CDR1 is DFQATT and CDR2 is SNEGSKA (reference sequence). The CDR3 totals 11 residues. The CDR3 is CSAGQGRGYTF. CDR3 nucleotides: TGCAGTGCTGGTCAGGGGCGCGGCTACACCTTC.

This clonotype came up a few times. The J gene is TRBJ2-5, the V gene TRBV20-1, with 8 bases aligning to TRBD2. The V gene end was trimmed by 2 bases and the J gene end by 3 bases; junction bases not matched to a gene: 5. Germline CDR1 is DFQATT and CDR2 is SNEGSKA (reference sequence). This CDR3 has 14 amino acids. In nucleotides, the CDR3 is TGCAGTGCTAGAAAAGCGGGGGTAAAAGAGACCCAGTACTTC. The encoded protein is CSARKAGVKETQYF.

This clonotype was seen repeatedly, ten times or more. J is TRBJ2-7 and V is TRBV5-1; the D is unclear. The CDR3 is 14 residues long. Germline CDR1 is SGHRS and CDR2 is YFSETQ. Trimming cost V 1 base and J 1 base, with 9 bases left between them. Here the CDR3 reads CASSLKTDSYEQYV. The CDR3 DNA reads as TGCGCCAGCAGCTTGAAGACGGATTCCTACGAGCAGTACGTC.

V gene TRBV20-1 combines with J gene TRBJ2-1; D remains ambiguous. The V end was cut by 0 bases, the J end by 0 bases, with 12 bases between. Germline V lookup: CDR1 DFQATT, CDR2 SNEGSKA (reference sequence). The CDR3 totals 16 residues. The CDR3 region is CSARDRRHGSYNEQFF. CDR3 DNA: TGCAGTGCTAGAGATCGTCGCCATGGCTCCTACAATGAGCAGTTCTTC.

This chain uses TRBV7-8 with TRBJ2-7; D is uncertain. V was cut by 1 base and J by 6 bases, with 10 bases left in between. The CDR3 length is 13 residues. Looked up from germline, CDR1 is SGHVS and CDR2 is FQNEAQ. CDR3 sequence (DNA): TGTGCCAGCAGCTTAGTAGGGCTAGGCGAGCAGTACGTC. This encodes CASSLVGLGEQYV.

This clonotype was counted many times. The chain employs TRBV4-3 and TRBJ2-3; D ambiguous. V shed 0 bases and J shed 4 bases, with 5 bases lying between them. The CDR3 has 13 amino acids. The germline V gene encodes CDR1 LGHNA and CDR2 YSLEER. CDR3 sequence reads: CASSQEFADTQYF. The CDR3 DNA reads as TGCGCCAGCAGCCAAGAGTTTGCAGATACGCAGTATTTT.

The rearrangement joins TRBV5-4 to TRBJ2-1; 8 nucleotides align to TRBD1. Looked up from germline, CDR1 is SGHNT and CDR2 is YYREEE (reference sequence). The CDR3 spans 15 residues. The trim removed 4 bases at V and 4 bases at J, leaving 7 bases unmatched. CDR3 in DNA: TGTGCCAGCAGCACCGGACAGGGCATTTACAATGAGCAGTTCTTC. Amino acid sequence: CASSTGQGIYNEQFF.

The chain is built from TRBV6-2 or TRBV6-3 and TRBJ2-2; perhaps D is TRBD1 or TRBD2 (8 bases each). Trimming pared 2 bases from V and 3 bases from J, leaving 25 bases between. CDR1 and CDR2 from the germline V gene are MNHEY and SVGEGT. This CDR3 comprises 20 residues. In DNA, the CDR3 is TGTGCCAGCAGTTACGACGGACAGGGCCATAGGACTAGCTACACCGGGGAGCTGTTTTTT. Amino acids: CASSYDGQGHRTSYTGELFF.

This clonotype was seen ten or more times. The chain combines TRBV10-3 with TRBJ2-4; D gene ambiguous. The CDR3 is 13 amino acids. Germline V gene sequence: CDR1 ENHRY, CDR2 SYGVKD. With 1 base removed from V and 6 bases from J, the gap between germline ends came to 7 bases. The DNA for the CDR3 is TGTGCCATCAGTGAGTATCAAGGAAACATTCAGTACTTC. Translated: CAISEYQGNIQYF.

The genes are TRBV9 and TRBJ1-6; tentative D call: TRBD1 (5 bases). Trimming stripped 4 bases from V and 0 bases from J, with 11 bases between. The CDR3 totals 16 residues. Germline V gene data show CDR1 as SGDLS and CDR2 as YYNGEE. The CDR3 loop reads CASSPSGGSYNSPLHF. The CDR3 DNA reads as TGTGCCAGCAGCCCGTCCGGGGGCTCCTATAATTCACCCCTCCACTTT.

This clonotype was counted many times. The rearrangement uses TRBV7-3 and TRBJ2-1; 7 nucleotides line up with TRBD2. Trimming at V came to 3 bases and at J to 5 bases, leaving 7 bases not matched to a gene. Germline lookup yields CDR1 SGHTA and CDR2 FQGTGA. This CDR3 spans 15 amino acids. The CDR3: CASSFTGTTNNEQFF. As DNA, the CDR3 is TGTGCCAGCAGCTTTACCGGGACTACCAACAATGAGCAGTTCTTC. The full variable domain, rest sourced from reference TRBV7-3 and TRBJ2-1, is GAGVSQTPSNKVTEKGKYVELRCDPISGHTALYWYRQSLGQGPEFLIYFQGTGAADDSGLPNDRFFAVRPEGSVSTLKIQRTERGDSAVYLCASSFTGTTNNEQFFGPGTRLTVL.

This clonotype has a count of ten or more. V is TRBV5-1 and J is TRBJ1-1, with D unclear. V lost 0 bases and J lost 1, with 13 bases in between. Germline-derived CDR1 and CDR2 are SGHRS and YFSETQ. The CDR3 runs to 16 residues. The CDR3 region is CASSLVGRFENTEAFF. CDR3 bases: TGCGCCAGCAGCTTGGTCGGCAGGTTCGAGAACACTGAAGCTTTCTTT. Variable domain in full (rest from reference TRBV5-1 and TRBJ1-1): KAGVTQTPRYLIKTRGQQVTLSCSPISGHRSVSWYQQTPGQGLQFLFEYFSETQRNKGNFPGRFSGRQFSNSRSEMNVSTLELGDSALYLCASSLVGRFENTEAFFGQGTRLTVV.

The chain uses TRBV20-1 and TRBJ1-1; unclear D gene. Germline V gene lookup returns CDR1 DFQATT and CDR2 SNEGSKA (reference sequence). V was cut by 5 bases and J by 1 base, with 11 bases left in between. CDR3 length: 13 residues. CDR3 nucleotide sequence: TGCAGTGCTCCCGCCCGGGCGAACACTGAAGCTTTCTTT. Translation: CSAPARANTEAFF.

This clonotype has more than one count but fewer than ten. This chain connects TRBV5-6 to TRBJ2-7, with 7 positions matching TRBD1. The CDR3 sequence is 17 residues long. V lost 3 bases and J lost 1; bases outside the gene matches: 13. Per the germline V gene, CDR1 is SGHDT and CDR2 is YYEEEE. CDR3 sequence reads: CASSWGFTGTASYEQYV. The CDR3 coding sequence is TGTGCCAGCAGCTGGGGGTTTACCGGGACAGCTTCCTACGAGCAGTACGTC.

The chain has TRBV7-2 and TRBJ1-2; no clear D. The CDR3 extends over 14 amino acids. Trimming shortened V by 0 bases and J by 0 bases, and 5 bases separated the two germline ends. From germline, CDR1 is SGHTA and CDR2 FQGNSA. The CDR3 bases are TGTGCCAGCAGCTTAGCGGACGCTAACTATGGCTACACCTTC. As protein: CASSLADANYGYTF.

This clonotype was counted many times. CDR3 bases: TGTGCCAGCAGTCTCGGGCCTCAGCCCCAGCATTTT. Protein sequence: CASSLGPQPQHF. The chain combines TRBV12-3 or TRBV12-4 with TRBJ1-5, with D uncertain. The CDR3 is 12 amino acids. The germline V and J ends were trimmed by 5 bases and 6 bases, with 8 bases remaining between them.